The T cell receptor (beta chain) described here comes from a study of cytomegalovirus exposure and HLA in healthy donors. Amplification used 60 Vbeta primers and 13 Jbeta primers. Data came from immunoSEQ multiplex PCR; TCRdb stores just in-frame clones and leaves some out. The sample includes some 100,000 clones, 73% of them seen just once. Trimming removed 8 bases from V and 1 base from J; junction bases left unmatched: 5. The CDR3 totals 13 residues. CDR1 SGHRS and CDR2 YFSETQ come from the germline V gene. V gene TRBV5-1 combines with J gene TRBJ2-5, with 7 bases aligning to TRBD2. The sample was PBMCs. This clonotype was sampled from a man aged 35-49 years in good health and CMV-seronegative. The CDR3 DNA sequence: TGCGCCAGTGGGGGGGGTCGCCAAGAGACCCAGTACTTC. It specifies CASGGGRQETQYF.